This T cell receptor beta chain was sequenced during a study of T-cell memory formation after mild COVID-19. General study points: Clones contracting day 15 to 85 were balanced CD4/CD8; later expanders leaned CD4+. Cross-reactive memory appears to have joined, as suggested by some responding clones showing up in pre-infection memory.

As for this clonotype: Its specificity is not known.

Researchers used 5'RACE with constant-segment primers to make TCR alpha and TCR beta cDNA libraries that carry sample barcodes and UMIs. TCRdb re-called the 5' RACE reads with MiXCR, one entry per CDR3 protein. The data hold tens of thousands of distinct CDR3 sequences, with around 17% observed a single time. The sequence was obtained from an adult woman who had mild COVID-19 (a few samples of this study predate the infection). Cell type and time point are not known. Sequencing used PBMCs or a T cell subset sorted from them (not recorded which).

CDR3 loop: CSVSGTSGFYNEQFF. CDR3 nucleotide sequence: TGCAGCGTGTCCGGGACTAGCGGCTTCTACAATGAGCAGTTCTTC. The chain employs TRBV29-1 and TRBJ2-1; 11 nucleotides align to TRBD2. Germline V gene lookup returns CDR1 SQVTM and CDR2 ANQGSEA. The CDR3 runs to 15 residues. After removal of 6 bases from V and 3 bases from J, the junction contained 7 bases not matched to a gene.